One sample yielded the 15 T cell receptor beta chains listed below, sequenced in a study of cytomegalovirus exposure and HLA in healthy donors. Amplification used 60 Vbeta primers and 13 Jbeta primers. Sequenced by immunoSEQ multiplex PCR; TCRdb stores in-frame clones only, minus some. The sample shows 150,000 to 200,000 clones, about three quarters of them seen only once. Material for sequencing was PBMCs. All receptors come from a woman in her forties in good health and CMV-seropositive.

The CDR3 nucleotides read TGTGCCATCAGTGCGGACAGCGTAGCGGGGGCCAAAGAGACCCAGTACTTC. This encodes CAISADSVAGAKETQYF. This sequence joins TRBV10-3 and TRBJ2-5; 9 bases align to TRBD2. The germline CDR1 and CDR2 sequences are ENHRY and SYGVKD. Trimming cost V 4 bases and J 3 bases; bases outside gene matches: 12. The CDR3 sequence is 17 residues long.

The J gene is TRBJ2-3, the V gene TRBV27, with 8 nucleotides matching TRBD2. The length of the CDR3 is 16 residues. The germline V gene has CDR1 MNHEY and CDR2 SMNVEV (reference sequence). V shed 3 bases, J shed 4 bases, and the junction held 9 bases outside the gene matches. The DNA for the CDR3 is TGTGCCAGCAGTTTCCATCGGAGCGGGAGCTCAGATACGCAGTATTTT. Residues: CASSFHRSGSSDTQYF.

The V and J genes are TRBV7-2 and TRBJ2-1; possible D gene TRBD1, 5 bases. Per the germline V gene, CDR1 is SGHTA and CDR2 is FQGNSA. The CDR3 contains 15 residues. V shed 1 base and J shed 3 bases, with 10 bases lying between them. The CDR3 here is CASSLGRGNYNEQFF. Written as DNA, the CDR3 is TGTGCCAGCAGCTTAGGTAGGGGCAACTACAATGAGCAGTTCTTC.

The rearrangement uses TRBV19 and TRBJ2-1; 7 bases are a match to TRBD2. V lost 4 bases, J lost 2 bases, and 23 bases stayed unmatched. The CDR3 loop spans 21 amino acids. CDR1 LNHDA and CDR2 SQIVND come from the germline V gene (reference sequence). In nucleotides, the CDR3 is TGTGCCAGTAGTAGCCTCTTCGGCTCGCCAGGGTCGGGAGGAACCTACAATGAGCAGTTCTTC. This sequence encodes CASSSLFGSPGSGGTYNEQFF.

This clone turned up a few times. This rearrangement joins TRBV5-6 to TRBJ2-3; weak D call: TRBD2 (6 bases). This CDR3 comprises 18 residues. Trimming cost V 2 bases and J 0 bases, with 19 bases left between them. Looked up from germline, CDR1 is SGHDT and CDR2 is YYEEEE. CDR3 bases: TGTGCCAGCAGCTTCGAGGCCCTGCGGGACTCTAGCACAGATACGCAGTATTTT. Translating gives CASSFEALRDSSTDTQYF.

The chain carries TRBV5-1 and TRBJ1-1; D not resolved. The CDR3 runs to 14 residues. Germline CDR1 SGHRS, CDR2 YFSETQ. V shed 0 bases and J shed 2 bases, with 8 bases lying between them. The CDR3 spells CASSLADLNTEAFF. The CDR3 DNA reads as TGCGCCAGCAGCTTGGCCGATCTAAACACTGAAGCTTTCTTT.

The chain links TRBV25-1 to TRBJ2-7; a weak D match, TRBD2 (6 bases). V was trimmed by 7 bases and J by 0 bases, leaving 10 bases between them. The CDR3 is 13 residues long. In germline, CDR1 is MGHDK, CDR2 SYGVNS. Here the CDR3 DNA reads TGTGCCAGCACGGGACTGAGCTCCTACGAGCAGTACTTC. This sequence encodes CASTGLSSYEQYF.

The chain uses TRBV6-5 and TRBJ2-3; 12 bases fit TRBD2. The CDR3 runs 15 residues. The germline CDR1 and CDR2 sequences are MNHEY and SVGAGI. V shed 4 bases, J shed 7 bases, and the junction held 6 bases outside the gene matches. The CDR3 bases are TGTGCCAGCAGTTTTGCTAGCGGGAGGGGAAATACGCAGTATTTT. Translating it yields CASSFASGRGNTQYF.

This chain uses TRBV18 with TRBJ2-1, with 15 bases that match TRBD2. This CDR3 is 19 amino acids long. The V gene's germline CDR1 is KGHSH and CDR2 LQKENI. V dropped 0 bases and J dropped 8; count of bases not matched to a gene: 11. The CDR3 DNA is TGTGCCAGCTCACCACCGGTTGCCTACCGGACTAGCGGGGGGGATGAGCAGTTCTTC. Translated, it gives CASSPPVAYRTSGGDEQFF.

For the CDR3, the DNA is TGTGCCATCAGTGAAGGCCAGGGATGGACTGAAGCTTTCTTT. This gives the protein CAISEGQGWTEAFF. V gene TRBV10-3 combines with J gene TRBJ1-1; D might be TRBD1 (5 bases). The V end lost 3 bases, the J end lost 5 bases, and 13 bases lay between the germline ends. Germline V gene data show CDR1 as ENHRY and CDR2 as SYGVKD. This CDR3 spans 14 amino acids.

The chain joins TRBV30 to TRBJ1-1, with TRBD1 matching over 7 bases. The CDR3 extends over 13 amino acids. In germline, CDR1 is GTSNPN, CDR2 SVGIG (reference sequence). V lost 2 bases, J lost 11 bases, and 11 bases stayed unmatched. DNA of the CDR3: TGTGCCTGGAGTATAGACAGGGCTGTAGTGGCTTTCTTT. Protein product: CAWSIDRAVVAFF.

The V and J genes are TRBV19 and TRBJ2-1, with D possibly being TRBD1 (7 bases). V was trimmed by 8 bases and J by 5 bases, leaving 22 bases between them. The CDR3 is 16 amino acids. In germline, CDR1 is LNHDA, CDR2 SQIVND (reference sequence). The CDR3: CASRLRQGGSHNEQFF. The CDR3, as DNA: TGTGCCAGTCGCCTCAGGCAGGGGGGCTCACACAATGAGCAGTTCTTC.

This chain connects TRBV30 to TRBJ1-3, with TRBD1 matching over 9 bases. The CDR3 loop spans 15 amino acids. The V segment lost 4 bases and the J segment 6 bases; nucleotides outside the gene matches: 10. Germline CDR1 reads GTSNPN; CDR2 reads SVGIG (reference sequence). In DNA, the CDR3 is TGTGCCTGGACCATCTCCGACAGGGGGGCAAACACCATATATTTT. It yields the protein CAWTISDRGANTIYF.

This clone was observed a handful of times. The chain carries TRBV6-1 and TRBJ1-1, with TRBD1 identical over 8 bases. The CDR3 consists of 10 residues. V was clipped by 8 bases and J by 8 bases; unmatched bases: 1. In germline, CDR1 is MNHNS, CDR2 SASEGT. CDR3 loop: CASRDREAFF. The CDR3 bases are TGTGCCAGCCGGGACAGGGAAGCTTTCTTT.

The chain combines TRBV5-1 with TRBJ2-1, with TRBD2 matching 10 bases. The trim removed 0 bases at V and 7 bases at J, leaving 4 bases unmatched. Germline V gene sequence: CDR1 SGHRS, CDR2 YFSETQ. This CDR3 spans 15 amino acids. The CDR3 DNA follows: TGCGCCAGCAGCTTGGTAGCGGGAGGTTTGAATGAGCAGTTCTTC. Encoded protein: CASSLVAGGLNEQFF.